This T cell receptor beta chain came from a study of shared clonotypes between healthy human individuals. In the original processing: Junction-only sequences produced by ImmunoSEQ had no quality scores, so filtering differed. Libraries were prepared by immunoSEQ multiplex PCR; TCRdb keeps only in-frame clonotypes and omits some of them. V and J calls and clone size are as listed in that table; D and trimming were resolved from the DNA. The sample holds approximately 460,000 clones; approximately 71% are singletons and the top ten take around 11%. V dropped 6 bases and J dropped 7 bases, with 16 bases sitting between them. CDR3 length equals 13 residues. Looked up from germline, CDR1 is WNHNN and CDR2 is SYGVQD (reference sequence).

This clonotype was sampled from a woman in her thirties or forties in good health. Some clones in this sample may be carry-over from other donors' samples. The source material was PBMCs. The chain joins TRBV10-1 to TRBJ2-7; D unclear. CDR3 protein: CASSAWLREEQYF. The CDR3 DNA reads TGCGCCAGCAGCGCATGGTTACGAGAGGAGCAGTACTTC.